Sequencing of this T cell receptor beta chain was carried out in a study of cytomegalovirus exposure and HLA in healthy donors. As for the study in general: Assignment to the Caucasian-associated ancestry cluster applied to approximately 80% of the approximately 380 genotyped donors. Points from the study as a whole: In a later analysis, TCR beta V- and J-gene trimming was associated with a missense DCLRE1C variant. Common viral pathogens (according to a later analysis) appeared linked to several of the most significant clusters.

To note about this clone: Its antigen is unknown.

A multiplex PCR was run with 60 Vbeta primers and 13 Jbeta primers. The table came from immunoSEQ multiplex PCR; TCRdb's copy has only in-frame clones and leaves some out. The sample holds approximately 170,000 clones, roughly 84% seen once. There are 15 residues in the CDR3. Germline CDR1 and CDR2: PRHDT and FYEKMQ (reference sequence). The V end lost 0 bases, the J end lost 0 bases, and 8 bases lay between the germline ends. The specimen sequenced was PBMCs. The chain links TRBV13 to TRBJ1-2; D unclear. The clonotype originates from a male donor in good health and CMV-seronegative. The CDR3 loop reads CASSLGPVANYGYTF. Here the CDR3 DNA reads TGTGCCAGCAGCTTAGGTCCGGTAGCTAACTATGGCTACACCTTC.